What follows describes a single TCR beta chain. This receptor's antigen is unknown. Base-call qualities are not available, and no considerably larger clone is one nucleotide away. The data were obtained in a study of vaccination and CD4 T cells after COVID-19 (dated by TCRdb to between 2021 and 2024). With respect to the entire study: SARS-CoV-2 positivity had been established in the convalescent patients by nasal swab PCR, and mild disease was recorded in roughly 9 of these patients and severe disease in one. In around 9 COVID-19 convalescent patients and a few infection-naive healthy vaccine recipients, researchers compared the spike-specific CD4+ TCR repertoire from before mRNA vaccination with the repertoire from after. Post-COVID blood samples from convalescent patients were collected a median of roughly 100 days after diagnosis, with a range of roughly 35 to 161 days. For stimulating the cultures, overlapping spike peptide pools were used, derived from SARS-CoV-2 as well as from the common cold coronaviruses HCoV-NL63, HCoV-OC43 and HCoV-229E. Each participant got two doses of either the Pfizer-BioNTech BNT162b2 vaccine (n=8) or the Moderna mRNA-1273 vaccine (n=2). In the convalescent cohort there were six males and four females, among whom were two Hispanic individuals, seven Caucasians, two Asians and one multiracial person. Control cultures received a CEFX viral epitope pool as the positive control, an HIV-1 Nef peptide pool as the negative control, or no peptide. Post-vaccine blood samples were taken a median of 72 days after the second vaccine dose, with a range of about 13 to 250 days.

The cysteine opens and the phenylalanine closes a CDR3 of 14 amino acids. The DNA shown is the 42-base CDR3, in frame from base 1. The germline V gene (reference sequence) specifies DFQATT as CDR1 and SNEGSKA as CDR2. V and J lose 6 bases and 5 bases, and a span of 20 bases separates them. The treatment or condition tag for this specimen amounts to: approximately 10-day PBMC culture with coronavirus spike peptide pools or control peptides (ViraFEST assay). The ViraFEST assay, used in the study, expanded antigen-specific T cells with peptide pools and then identified the expanded clonotypes through TCR sequencing. Positive SARS-CoV-2 PCR tests in the convalescent patients dated from March to December 2020, before Alpha, Beta and Delta variants emerged in the United States. Each well held around 2 million PBMCs cultured with approximately 9.2 ug/ml peptide pools in IMDM containing around 5.5% human AB serum and roughly 9 IU/ml IL-2. On days 3 and 7, half of the culture medium was replaced with fresh IL-2-containing medium. Once the cells had been in culture for less than 12 days, the EasySep CD4+ T cell isolation kit was used to isolate CD4+ T cells by negative selection. PBMCs were separated from whole blood using Ficoll-Paque Plus gradient centrifugation and then either used fresh or cryopreserved at -140C. In general, triplicate wells were set up for every culture condition.

Receptor amplification or capture employed PCR. At the Johns Hopkins FTIC core, DNA from the cultured CD4+ T cells underwent TCR sequencing with the Oncomine TCR Beta short-read assay. The QIAamp micro DNA kit was used to extract genomic DNA from the cultured CD4+ T cells. Oncomine TCR Beta libraries made from cultured CD4+ T cells were pooled using unique dual indexes and sequenced on an Illumina iSeq 100. Regarding the original processing steps: Non-productive sequences were filtered out, and CDR3s that did not start with C, did not end with F or W, or were shorter than 7 amino acids were discarded. Antigen-specific clonotypes were identified with the MANAFEST web application by comparing peptide-stimulated wells with reference and other culture wells. An FDR below 0.05, an odds ratio above 5, and a productive frequency above 0.1% in at least two of three replicate wells were required for clones to be considered positive. Clonotypes that were significantly expanded in both SARS-CoV-2 spike wells and at least one common cold coronavirus spike condition were defined as cross-reactive. Using R version 3.6.1, CDR3 homology was evaluated through Levenshtein distances (stringdist) along with unrooted phylogenetic trees (ape). In TCRdb, the public reads were trimmed at Q25 with fastp and aligned with MiXCR, with productive beta chains retained. One record per CDR3 amino acid sequence lists the most common genes and DNA. The V and J calls were determined by TCRdb, not by the authors. This sample is represented by more than 9,000 distinct CDR3 sequences; roughly 64% of them were singletons. The leading ten clones occupy approximately 35% of the sample.

Beyond this particular receptor, the publication reports: Only a relatively small number of convalescent patients were included in the study, and early timepoints following natural infection were not analyzed. Although the median number of SARS-CoV-2-reactive clonotypes went up from roughly 22 after infection to 35 to 40 after vaccination, the increase was not significant. Of the vaccine-specific clones in convalescent patients, 304 of 307, or nearly all, reacted only to SARS-CoV-2 spike and did not cross-react with common cold coronaviruses. In convalescent patients, a median around 90% of post-vaccine SARS-CoV-2-reactive clones were detected only after vaccination, suggesting vaccine-specific priming.

The sequenced sample was CD4+ T cells from blood, cultured in vitro. This clonotype was sampled from a human donor who had recovered from COVID-19. Recombination connected TRBV20-1 to TRBJ2-7; no D gene call is confident. The DNA reads TGCAGTGCATCTGACTGGGCAGGTAGAGACGAGCAGTACTTC. It translates as CSASDWAGRDEQYF.